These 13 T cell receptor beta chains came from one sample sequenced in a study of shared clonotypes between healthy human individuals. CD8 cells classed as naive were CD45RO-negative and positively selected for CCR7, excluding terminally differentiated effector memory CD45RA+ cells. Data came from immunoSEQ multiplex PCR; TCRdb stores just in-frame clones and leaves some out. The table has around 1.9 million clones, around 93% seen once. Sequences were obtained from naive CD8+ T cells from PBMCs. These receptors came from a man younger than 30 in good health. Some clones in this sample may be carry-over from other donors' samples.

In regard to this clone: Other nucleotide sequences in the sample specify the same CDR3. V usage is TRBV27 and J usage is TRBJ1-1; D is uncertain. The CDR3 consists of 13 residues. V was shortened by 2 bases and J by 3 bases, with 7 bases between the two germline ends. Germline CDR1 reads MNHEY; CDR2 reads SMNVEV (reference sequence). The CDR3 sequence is CASSLGPYTEAFF. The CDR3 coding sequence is TGTGCCAGCAGTTTAGGGCCGTACACTGAAGCTTTCTTT.

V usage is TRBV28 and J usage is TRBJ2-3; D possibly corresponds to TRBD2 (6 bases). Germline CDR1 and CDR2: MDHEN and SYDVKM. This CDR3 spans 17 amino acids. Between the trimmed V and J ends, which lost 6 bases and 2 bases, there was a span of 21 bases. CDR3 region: CASSQIDGTSDTDTQYF. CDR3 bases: TGTGCCAGCAGCCAAATAGACGGGACTTCCGACACAGATACGCAGTATTTT.

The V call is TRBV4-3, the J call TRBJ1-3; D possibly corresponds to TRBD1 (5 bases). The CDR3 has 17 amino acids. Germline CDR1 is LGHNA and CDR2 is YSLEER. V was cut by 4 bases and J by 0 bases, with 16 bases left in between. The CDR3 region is CASSPSGPGPSGNTIYF. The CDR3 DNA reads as TGCGCCAGCAGCCCCTCGGGACCGGGCCCCTCTGGAAACACCATATATTTT.

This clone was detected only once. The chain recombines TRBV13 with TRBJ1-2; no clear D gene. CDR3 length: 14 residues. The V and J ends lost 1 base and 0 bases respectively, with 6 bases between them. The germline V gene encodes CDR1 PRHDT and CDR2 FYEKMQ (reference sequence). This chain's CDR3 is CASSLERTNYGYTF. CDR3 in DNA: TGTGCCAGCAGCTTAGAGAGAACTAACTATGGCTACACCTTC.

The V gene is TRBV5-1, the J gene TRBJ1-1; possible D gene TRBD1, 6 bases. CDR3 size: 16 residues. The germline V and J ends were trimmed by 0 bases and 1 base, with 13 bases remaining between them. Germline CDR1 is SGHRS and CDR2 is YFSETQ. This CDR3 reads CASSLATQGQNTEAFF. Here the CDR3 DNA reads TGCGCCAGCAGCTTGGCGACGCAGGGACAGAACACTGAAGCTTTCTTT.

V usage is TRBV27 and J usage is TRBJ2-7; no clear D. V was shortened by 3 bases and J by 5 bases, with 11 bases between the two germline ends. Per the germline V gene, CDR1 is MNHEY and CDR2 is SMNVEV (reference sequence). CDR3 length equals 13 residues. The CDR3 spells CASSLSVKHEQYF. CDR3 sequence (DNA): TGTGCCAGCAGTTTGAGTGTCAAGCACGAGCAGTACTTC.

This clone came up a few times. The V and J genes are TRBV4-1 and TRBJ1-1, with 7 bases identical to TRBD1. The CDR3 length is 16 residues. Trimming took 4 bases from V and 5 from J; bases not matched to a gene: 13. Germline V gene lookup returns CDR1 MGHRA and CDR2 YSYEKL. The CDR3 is CASSPSQGSPPTEAFF. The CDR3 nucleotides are TGCGCCAGCAGCCCATCACAGGGGTCCCCTCCGACTGAAGCTTTCTTT.

The CDR3 protein is CASSRQGSFGYTF. CDR3 sequence (DNA): TGTGCCAGCAGCCGACAGGGTTCTTTCGGCTACACCTTC. The genes are TRBV28 and TRBJ1-2; the match to TRBD1 covers 7 bases. V was pared by 6 bases and J by 8 bases, with 9 bases of the junction left unmatched. Per germline, CDR1 MDHEN and CDR2 SYDVKM. This CDR3 contains 13 residues.

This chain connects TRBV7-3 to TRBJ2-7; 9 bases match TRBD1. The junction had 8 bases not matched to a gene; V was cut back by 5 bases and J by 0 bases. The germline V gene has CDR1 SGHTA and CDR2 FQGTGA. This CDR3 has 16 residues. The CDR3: CASSTRTGDNSYEQYF. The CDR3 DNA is TGTGCCAGCAGCACCCGGACAGGGGACAACTCCTACGAGCAGTACTTC.

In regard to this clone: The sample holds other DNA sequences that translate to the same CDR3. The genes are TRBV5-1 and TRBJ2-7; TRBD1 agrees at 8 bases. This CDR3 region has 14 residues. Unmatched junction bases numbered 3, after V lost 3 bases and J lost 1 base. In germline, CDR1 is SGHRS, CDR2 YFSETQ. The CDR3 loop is CASSYGTGSYEQYF. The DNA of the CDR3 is TGCGCCAGCAGCTATGGGACAGGTTCCTACGAGCAGTACTTC.

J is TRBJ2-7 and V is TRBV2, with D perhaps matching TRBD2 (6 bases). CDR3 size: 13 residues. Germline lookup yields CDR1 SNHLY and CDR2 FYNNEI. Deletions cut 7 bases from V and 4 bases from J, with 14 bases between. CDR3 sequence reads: CASITGVRYEQYF. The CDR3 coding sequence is TGTGCCAGCATTACGGGAGTGAGGTACGAGCAGTACTTC.

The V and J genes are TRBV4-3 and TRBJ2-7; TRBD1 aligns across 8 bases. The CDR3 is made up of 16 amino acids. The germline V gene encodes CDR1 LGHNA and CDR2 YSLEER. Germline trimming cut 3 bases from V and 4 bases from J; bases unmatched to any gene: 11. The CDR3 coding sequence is TGCGCCAGCAGCCAGGGTAAATCCGGGACAGGATACGAGCAGTACTTC. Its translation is CASSQGKSGTGYEQYF.

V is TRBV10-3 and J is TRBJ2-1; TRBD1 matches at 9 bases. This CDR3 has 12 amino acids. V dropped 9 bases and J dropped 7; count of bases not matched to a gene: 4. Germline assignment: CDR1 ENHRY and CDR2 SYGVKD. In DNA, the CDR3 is TGTGCCATGGGACAGGGAGTGAATGAGCAGTTCTTC. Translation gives CAMGQGVNEQFF.